This T cell receptor beta chain appears in the sequencing data of a study of cytomegalovirus exposure and HLA in healthy donors. Study summary: The same platform as the roughly 700 first-cohort repertoires was used for the 130 or so validation repertoires, a later analysis reported.

The donors formed part of the approximately 130-subject validation cohort, distinct from the roughly 670-subject first cohort. Libraries were prepared by immunoSEQ multiplex PCR; TCRdb keeps only in-frame clonotypes and omits some of them. This repertoire shows 200,000 to 300,000 clones, around 91% found once; its top ten account for around 3.1%. This CDR3 comprises 16 residues. J lost 4 bases, V lost 4 bases, and 5 bases had no gene match. Looked up from germline, CDR1 is LNHDA and CDR2 is SQIVND (reference sequence). Sequencing used PBMCs. The chain combines TRBV19 with TRBJ1-5, with TRBD1 matching 12 bases. The sequence was collected from a woman aged 25 to 39 in good health and CMV-seronegative. CDR3 in amino acids: CASSNRDRGQNQPQHF. CDR3 bases: TGTGCCAGTAGTAACCGGGACAGGGGGCAAAATCAGCCCCAGCATTTT.